This TCR beta chain was profiled in a study of CD8+CD57+ T cells in acquired aplastic anemia. Whole-study context: Sorted CD4+ and CD8+ cell DNA averaged about 3.5 ug. Healthy donors had, on average, around 9.9 million reads for their CD4+ cells.

For CDR3 and TCR beta VDJ profiling, genomic DNA was the template used. One entry per CDR3 protein results from TCRdb running MiXCR on the reads. The sample records some 140,000 distinct CDR3 sequences, 41% being singletons. V was trimmed by 6 bases and J by 4 bases, leaving 15 bases between them. This CDR3 is built from 14 residues. The germline V gene encodes CDR1 SNHLY and CDR2 FYNNEI. This clonotype showed up many times. Its target is not known. General study points: Roughly 31 was the count of CD8+ CDR3 sequences that patients shared with controls.

Sequenced: sorted CD4+, CD8+, or CD8+CD57+ T cells (not recorded which) from PBMCs. This clonotype originated in a human donor in good health, serving as a control. This chain links TRBV2 with TRBJ1-2; maybe TRBD1 (6 bases). CDR3 coding DNA: TGTGCCAGCAGGGGGACCAGGGGCCGCTATGGCTACACCTTC. Translation: CASRGTRGRYGYTF.